These 30 T cell receptor beta chains share one sample of origin, sequenced in a study of T cell responses to AZD1222 COVID-19 vaccine (dated by TCRdb to the early 2020s). Interpreted using the paper, the time point label stands for: baseline before first vaccination. The protocol used for the library was the immunoSEQ multiplex PCR assay. The clones in this table, taken by TCRdb from immuneACCESS, are in-frame only. Not every clone is retained; where verified, under half of the shortfall comes from an unresolved V gene, and the cause of the rest is unknown. The sample table shows about 130,000 clones, and about 89% are seen once. The top ten constitute 10% of the sample. The sequencing here drew on peripheral blood, taken on day 0 of AZD1222 vaccination. These TCRs come from an adult in good health.

The chain has TRBV29-1 and TRBJ1-5; TRBD1 matches at 10 bases. The germline gives CDR1 SQVTM, CDR2 ANQGSEA. Trimming cost V 4 bases and J 2 bases; bases outside gene matches: 5. CDR3 length: 15 residues. The CDR3 DNA reads TGCAGCGTTGGACAGGGGGCGGACGGCAATCAGCCCCAGCATTTT. Its protein product is CSVGQGADGNQPQHF.

This clone showed up just a few times. The chain employs TRBV18 and TRBJ1-5; tentative D call: TRBD1 (6 bases). CDR1 is KGHSH and CDR2 is LQKENI in the germline V gene. V lost 0 bases and J 6 bases, leaving 12 bases between the germline ends. The CDR3 is made up of 15 amino acids. DNA of the CDR3: TGTGCCAGCTCACCACCGGGGCAGGGGACTCAGCCCCAGCATTTT. Protein sequence: CASSPPGQGTQPQHF. Drawing the rest from reference TRBV18 and TRBJ1-5, the complete variable domain is NAGVMQNPRHLVRRRGQEARLRCSPMKGHSHVYWYRQLPEEGLKFMVYLQKENIIDESGMPKERFSAEFPKEGPSILRIQQVVRGDSAAYFCASSPPGQGTQPQHFGDGTRLSIL.

The chain links TRBV6-5 to TRBJ2-1; TRBD1 matches at 9 bases. This CDR3 spans 14 amino acids. Trimming took 6 bases from V and 5 from J; bases not matched to a gene: 5. Per germline, CDR1 MNHEY and CDR2 SVGAGI. The CDR3, as DNA: TGTGCCAGCAGGGGGACAGGGCCCCACAATGAGCAGTTCTTC. Amino acid sequence: CASRGTGPHNEQFF.

The J gene is TRBJ2-1, the V gene TRBV7-2; possibly TRBD2 for D (6 bases). Germline-derived CDR1 and CDR2 are SGHTA and FQGNSA. The V end lost 5 bases, the J end lost 7 bases, and 12 bases lay between the germline ends. This CDR3 spans 13 amino acids. CDR3: CASSTLAINEQFF. The CDR3 bases are TGTGCCAGCAGCACACTAGCAATAAATGAGCAGTTCTTC.

The chain is built from TRBV11-3 and TRBJ2-1; 8 positions agree with TRBD2. The CDR3 runs to 15 residues. Trimming took 5 bases from V and 8 from J; bases not matched to a gene: 11. Germline V CDR1 and CDR2: SGHNT, YENEEA. The CDR3 DNA reads TGTGCCAGCAGCGTAACCGCGGGAGGCTTAGATGAGCAGTTCTTC. It translates to CASSVTAGGLDEQFF.

This rearrangement joins TRBV27 to TRBJ1-2, with 11 bases that match TRBD1. The CDR3 is made up of 15 amino acids. Germline V gene lookup returns CDR1 MNHEY and CDR2 SMNVEV (reference sequence). The V gene end was trimmed by 0 bases and the J gene end by 7 bases; junction bases not matched to a gene: 4. This chain's CDR3 is CASSLSRTGGGGYTF. The CDR3 DNA reads as TGTGCCAGCAGTTTATCGAGGACAGGGGGCGGTGGCTACACCTTC.

The chain joins TRBV30 to TRBJ1-2; D remains ambiguous. The CDR3 runs 15 residues. CDR1 and CDR2 (germline): GTSNPN, SVGIG (reference sequence). Trimming left V 1 base short and J 4 bases short, with 16 bases between. The CDR3 coding sequence is TGTGCCTGGAGTGCTCGCCGGTTAGCGGGCTATGGCTACACCTTC. Translating gives CAWSARRLAGYGYTF.

The V and J genes are TRBV2 and TRBJ1-1, with D unclear. The CDR3 extends over 11 amino acids. In germline, CDR1 is SNHLY, CDR2 FYNNEI. The ends were cut back, 6 bases at V and 3 bases at J, with 5 bases in the middle. This chain's CDR3 is CASSSYTEAFF. The CDR3 nucleotides are TGTGCCAGCAGCTCGTACACTGAAGCTTTCTTT.

This chain joins TRBV28 and TRBJ1-5; possible D gene TRBD1, 5 bases. V was cut by 5 bases and J by 5 bases, with 7 bases left in between. The CDR3 sequence is 12 residues long. CDR1 is MDHEN, CDR2 SYDVKM, per germline. CDR3 sequence: CASSRGDQPQHF. CDR3 nucleotides: TGTGCCAGCAGTCGAGGGGATCAGCCCCAGCATTTT.

The chain is built from TRBV5-1 and TRBJ2-2; TRBD1 agrees at 9 bases. The ends lost 5 bases at V and 3 bases at J; junction bases unmatched: 8. The CDR3 runs 16 residues. Germline assignment: CDR1 SGHRS and CDR2 YFSETQ. This CDR3 is CASRSPGQGYTGELFF. The CDR3 coding sequence is TGCGCCAGCAGATCTCCGGGACAGGGATACACCGGGGAGCTGTTTTTT.

This chain connects TRBV7-2 to TRBJ1-2; 8 nucleotides match TRBD1. Germline V gene lookup returns CDR1 SGHTA and CDR2 FQGNSA. The V gene end was trimmed by 5 bases and the J gene end by 2 bases; junction bases not matched to a gene: 7. CDR3 length: 15 amino acids. CDR3 sequence: CASSMPGGENYGYTF. CDR3 nucleotide sequence: TGTGCCAGCAGCATGCCAGGGGGCGAAAACTATGGCTACACCTTC. The variable domain in full, completed from reference TRBV7-2 and TRBJ1-2, reads GAGVSQSPSNKVTEKGKDVELRCDPISGHTALYWYRQSLGQGLEFLIYFQGNSAPDKSGLPSDRFSAERTGGSVSTLTIQRTQQEDSAVYLCASSMPGGENYGYTFGSGTRLTVV.

This rearrangement joins TRBV9 to TRBJ2-1; the match to TRBD2 covers 7 bases. Losses at the gene ends were 0 bases for V and 3 bases for J; bases not matched to a gene: 12. This CDR3 has 18 amino acids. CDR1 and CDR2 (germline): SGDLS, YYNGEE. CDR3: CASSVGAGLAEGYNEQFF. DNA of the CDR3: TGTGCCAGCAGCGTAGGAGCCGGGCTAGCGGAGGGCTACAATGAGCAGTTCTTC. Full variable domain (remainder filled in from reference TRBV9 and TRBJ2-1): DSGVTQTPKHLITATGQRVTLRCSPRSGDLSVYWYQQSLDQGLQFLIQYYNGEERAKGNILERFSAQQFPDLHSELNLSSLELGDSALYFCASSVGAGLAEGYNEQFFGPGTRLTVL.

The rearrangement uses TRBV18 and TRBJ1-1, with 8 bases aligning to TRBD1. The CDR3 sequence is 14 residues long. Germline CDR1 reads KGHSH; CDR2 reads LQKENI. Germline trimming cut 5 bases from V and 6 bases from J; bases unmatched to any gene: 8. The CDR3 here is CASSSDRGNPEAFF. DNA for the CDR3: TGTGCCAGCTCATCTGACAGGGGTAACCCTGAAGCTTTCTTT. Filled out from reference TRBV18 and TRBJ1-1, the complete variable domain reads NAGVMQNPRHLVRRRGQEARLRCSPMKGHSHVYWYRQLPEEGLKFMVYLQKENIIDESGMPKERFSAEFPKEGPSILRIQQVVRGDSAAYFCASSSDRGNPEAFFGQGTRLTVV.

In this sample, this clone turned up once. V usage is TRBV28 and J usage is TRBJ2-7, with D unresolved. This CDR3 is 13 amino acids long. Germline lookup yields CDR1 MDHEN and CDR2 SYDVKM. Deletions cut 2 bases from V and 3 bases from J, with 8 bases between. The CDR3 region is CASSLRAFYEQYF. In nucleotides, the CDR3 is TGTGCCAGCAGTTTAAGGGCGTTCTACGAGCAGTACTTC.

CDR3 protein: CASSLGGWEKLFF. As DNA, the CDR3 is TGTGCCAGCAGCTTAGGGGGGTGGGAAAAACTGTTTTTT. V usage is TRBV7-2 and J usage is TRBJ1-4, with D perhaps matching TRBD1 (5 bases). CDR3 length equals 13 residues. V shed 1 base and J shed 8 bases, with 8 bases lying between them. Germline CDR1 SGHTA, CDR2 FQGNSA.

The chain combines TRBV7-9 with TRBJ1-1, with 7 bases fitting TRBD1. The germline CDR1 and CDR2 sequences are SEHNR and FQNEAQ (reference sequence). J gave up 7 bases and V 5 bases, and 1 base lay outside the gene matches. CDR3 length equals 11 residues. The CDR3 region has the DNA TGTGCCAGCAGCAGGGACAGTGAAGCTTTCTTT. The encoded protein is CASSRDSEAFF.

The chain joins TRBV18 to TRBJ2-4; 7 bases are a match to TRBD1. The CDR3 sequence is 13 residues long. Germline trimming cut 4 bases from V and 7 bases from J; bases unmatched to any gene: 4. Germline CDR1 and CDR2: KGHSH and LQKENI. CDR3 bases: TGTGCCAGCTCACACGACAGGGTTAACATTCAGTACTTC. Protein: CASSHDRVNIQYF.

The J gene is TRBJ2-3, the V gene TRBV3-1 (or the pseudogene TRBV3-2); 8 bases map to TRBD1. The CDR3 contains 18 residues. Germline CDR1 LGHDT, CDR2 YNNKEL (reference sequence). J gave up 0 bases and V 4 bases, and 12 bases lay outside the gene matches. CDR3 in amino acids: CASSPRTGSGRSTDTQYF. CDR3 bases: TGTGCCAGCAGCCCTCGGACAGGGAGTGGGCGTAGCACAGATACGCAGTATTTT.

The chain uses TRBV9 and TRBJ2-1; 7 positions agree with TRBD1. This CDR3 region has 15 residues. The germline V gene encodes CDR1 SGDLS and CDR2 YYNGEE. J was trimmed by 0 bases and V by 2 bases; bases with no gene match: 2. The DNA of the CDR3 is TGTGCCAGCAGCGTCTGGGACAGCTCCTACAATGAGCAGTTCTTC. It translates to CASSVWDSSYNEQFF.

This chain uses TRBV14 with TRBJ1-2; perhaps TRBD1 as D (5 bases). Trimming cost V 4 bases and J 6 bases, with 18 bases left between them. Germline CDR1 reads SGHDN; CDR2 reads FVKESK. This CDR3 spans 15 amino acids. CDR3 bases: TGTGCCAGCAGCCTAAGGTCGTACGGGGGTGATGGCTACACCTTC. The encoded protein is CASSLRSYGGDGYTF.

V is TRBV7-3 and J is TRBJ2-7; the D gene is possibly TRBD2 (6 bases). Trimming pared 5 bases from V and 4 bases from J, leaving 15 bases between. Germline lookup yields CDR1 SGHTA and CDR2 FQGTGA. The CDR3 runs 14 residues. As DNA, the CDR3 is TGTGCCAGCAGCGCGTACGGCGGAGGGTACGAGCAGTACTTC. Amino acid sequence: CASSAYGGGYEQYF.

The chain joins TRBV27 to TRBJ1-1; TRBD1 is a possible D gene (5 bases). Per the germline V gene, CDR1 is MNHEY and CDR2 is SMNVEV (reference sequence). Trimming removed 5 bases at V and 11 bases at J, with 21 bases between. The CDR3 loop spans 14 amino acids. The CDR3 loop is CASSKSTLGGVAFF. The CDR3 nucleotides are TGTGCCAGCAGTAAATCGACATTGGGAGGGGTGGCTTTCTTT.

This chain connects TRBV19 to TRBJ1-1, with D uncertain. CDR1 LNHDA and CDR2 SQIVND come from the germline V gene (reference sequence). This CDR3 spans 13 amino acids. Between the trimmed V and J ends, which lost 5 bases and 3 bases, there was a span of 10 bases. The CDR3 is CASSQVADTEAFF. Written as DNA, the CDR3 is TGTGCCAGTAGTCAGGTCGCGGACACTGAAGCTTTCTTT.

The V and J genes are TRBV7-3 and TRBJ2-6; D not resolved. The CDR3 length is 16 residues. The germline CDR1 and CDR2 sequences are SGHTA and FQGTGA. Trimming cost V 3 bases and J 2 bases, with 11 bases left between them. CDR3 residues: CASSLQRVPGANVLTF. The CDR3, as DNA: TGTGCCAGCAGCTTGCAACGTGTCCCTGGGGCCAACGTCCTGACTTTC.

This rearrangement joins TRBV3-1 (or the pseudogene TRBV3-2) to TRBJ1-1; 8 bases match TRBD1. The CDR3 covers 16 residues. The ends lost 4 bases at V and 1 base at J; junction bases unmatched: 8. CDR1 and CDR2 from the germline V gene are LGHDT and YNNKEL (reference sequence). The CDR3 sequence: CASSPRFDRGNTEAFF. The CDR3 coding sequence is TGTGCCAGCAGCCCCCGATTCGACAGGGGGAACACTGAAGCTTTCTTT.

This clone was seen a handful of times. This rearrangement joins TRBV7-9 to TRBJ1-2; D possibly corresponds to TRBD1 (6 bases). Germline loops: CDR1 SEHNR, CDR2 FQNEAQ (reference sequence). The CDR3 is 14 amino acids. V was shortened by 0 bases and J by 8 bases, with 13 bases between the two germline ends. The CDR3 DNA follows: TGTGCCAGCAGCTTAGCGGGGGCCCATCGGGGCTACACCTTC. Translating it yields CASSLAGAHRGYTF. Full variable domain (remainder filled in from reference TRBV7-9 and TRBJ1-2): DTGVSQNPRHKITKRGQNVTFRCDPISEHNRLYWYRQTLGQGPEFLTYFQNEAQLEKSRLLSDRFSAERPKGSFSTLEIQRTEQGDSAMYLCASSLAGAHRGYTFGSGTRLTVV.

The chain is built from TRBV5-1 and TRBJ1-2; a weak D match, TRBD1 (6 bases). The CDR3 sequence is 14 residues long. CDR1 is SGHRS, CDR2 YFSETQ, per germline. Trimming pared 0 bases from V and 4 bases from J, leaving 10 bases between. The CDR3 DNA sequence: TGCGCCAGCAGCTTGGAAGGGGGGGCCTATGGCTACACCTTC. Translation: CASSLEGGAYGYTF.

J is TRBJ2-3 and V is TRBV5-1; TRBD1 might be the D (6 bases). This CDR3 contains 15 residues. CDR1 is SGHRS and CDR2 is YFSETQ in the germline V gene. Trimming took 0 bases from V and 4 from J, leaving 12 bases between them. The CDR3 loop is CASSLEGGYADTQYF. CDR3 DNA sequence: TGCGCCAGCAGCTTGGAAGGGGGTTACGCAGATACGCAGTATTTT.

The chain is built from TRBV18 and TRBJ2-7; 9 nucleotides match TRBD1. CDR1 and CDR2 from the germline V gene are KGHSH and LQKENI. The CDR3 has 15 amino acids. Losses at the gene ends were 2 bases for V and 2 bases for J; bases not matched to a gene: 4. The CDR3 region has the DNA TGTGCCAGCTCACCAGGGGACAGGGCAACCTACGAGCAGTACTTC. Translated, it gives CASSPGDRATYEQYF.

There are a few counts of this clone. The genes are TRBV7-2 and TRBJ1-6; a weak D match, TRBD1 (5 bases). CDR3 length equals 17 residues. Deletions cut 3 bases from V and 8 bases from J, with 20 bases between. The germline V gene encodes CDR1 SGHTA and CDR2 FQGNSA. This chain's CDR3 is CASSFTRDWRNDSPLHF. CDR3 nucleotide sequence: TGTGCCAGCAGCTTCACCCGGGACTGGAGAAATGATTCACCCCTCCACTTT. The full variable domain, completed using reference TRBV7-2 and TRBJ1-6, is GAGVSQSPSNKVTEKGKDVELRCDPISGHTALYWYRQSLGQGLEFLIYFQGNSAPDKSGLPSDRFSAERTGGSVSTLTIQRTQQEDSAVYLCASSFTRDWRNDSPLHFGNGTRLTVT.